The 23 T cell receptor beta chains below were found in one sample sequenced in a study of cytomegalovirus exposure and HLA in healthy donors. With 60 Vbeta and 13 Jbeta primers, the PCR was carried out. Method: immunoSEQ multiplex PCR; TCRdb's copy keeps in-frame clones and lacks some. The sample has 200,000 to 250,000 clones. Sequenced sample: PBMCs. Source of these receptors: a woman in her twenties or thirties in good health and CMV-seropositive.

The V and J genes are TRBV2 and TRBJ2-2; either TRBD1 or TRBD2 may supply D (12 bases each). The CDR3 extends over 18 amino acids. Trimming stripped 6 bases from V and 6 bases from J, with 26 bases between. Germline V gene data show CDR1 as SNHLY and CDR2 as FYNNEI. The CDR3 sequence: CASSGTGGGLAGPGELFF. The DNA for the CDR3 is TGTGCCAGCAGCGGGACAGGGGGCGGACTAGCGGGACCCGGGGAGCTGTTTTTT.

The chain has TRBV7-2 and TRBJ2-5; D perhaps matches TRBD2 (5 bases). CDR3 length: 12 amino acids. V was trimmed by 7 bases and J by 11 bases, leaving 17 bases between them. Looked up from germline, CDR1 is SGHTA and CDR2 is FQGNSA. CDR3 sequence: CASNGGSSKQYF. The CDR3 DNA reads TGTGCCAGCAACGGAGGCTCGTCCAAGCAGTACTTC. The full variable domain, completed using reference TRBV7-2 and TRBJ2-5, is GAGVSQSPSNKVTEKGKDVELRCDPISGHTALYWYRQSLGQGLEFLIYFQGNSAPDKSGLPSDRFSAERTGGSVSTLTIQRTQQEDSAVYLCASNGGSSKQYFGPGTRLLVL.

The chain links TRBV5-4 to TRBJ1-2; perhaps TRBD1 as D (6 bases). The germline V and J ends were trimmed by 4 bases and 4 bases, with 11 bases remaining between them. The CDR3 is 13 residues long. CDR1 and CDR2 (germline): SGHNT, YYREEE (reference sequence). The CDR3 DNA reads TGTGCCAGCAGCACCGACAGGAGCTATGGCTACACCTTC. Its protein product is CASSTDRSYGYTF. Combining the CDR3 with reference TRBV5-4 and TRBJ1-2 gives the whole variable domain ETGVTQSPTHLIKTRGQQVTLRCSSQSGHNTVSWYQQALGQGPQFIFQYYREEENGRGNFPPRFSGLQFPNYSSELNVNALELDDSALYLCASSTDRSYGYTFGSGTRLTVV.

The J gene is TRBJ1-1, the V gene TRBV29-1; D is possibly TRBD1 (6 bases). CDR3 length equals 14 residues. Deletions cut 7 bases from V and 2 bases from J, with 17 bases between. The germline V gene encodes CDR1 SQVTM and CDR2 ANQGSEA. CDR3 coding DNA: TGCAGCGCTTCCGGGACAACCCTAAACACTGAAGCTTTCTTT. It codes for CSASGTTLNTEAFF.

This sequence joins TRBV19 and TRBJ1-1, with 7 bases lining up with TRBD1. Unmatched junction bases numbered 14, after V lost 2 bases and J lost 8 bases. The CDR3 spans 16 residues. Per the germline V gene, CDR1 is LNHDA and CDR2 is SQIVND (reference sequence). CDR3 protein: CASSIISRQGKREAFF. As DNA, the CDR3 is TGTGCCAGTAGTATAATATCCCGACAGGGCAAAAGGGAAGCTTTCTTT.

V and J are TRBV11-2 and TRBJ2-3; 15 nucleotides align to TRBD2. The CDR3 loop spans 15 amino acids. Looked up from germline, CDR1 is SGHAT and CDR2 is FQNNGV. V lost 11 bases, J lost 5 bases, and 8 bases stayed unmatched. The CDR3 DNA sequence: TGTGCCGTACAATCGGGACTAGCGGGGGGAGATACGCAGTATTTT. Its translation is CAVQSGLAGGDTQYF.

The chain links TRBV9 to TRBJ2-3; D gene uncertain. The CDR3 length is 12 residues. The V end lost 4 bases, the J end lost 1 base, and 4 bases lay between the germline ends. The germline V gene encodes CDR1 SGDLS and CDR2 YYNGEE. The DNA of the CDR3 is TGTGCCAGCAGCAGCCGCACAGATACGCAGTATTTT. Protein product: CASSSRTDTQYF.

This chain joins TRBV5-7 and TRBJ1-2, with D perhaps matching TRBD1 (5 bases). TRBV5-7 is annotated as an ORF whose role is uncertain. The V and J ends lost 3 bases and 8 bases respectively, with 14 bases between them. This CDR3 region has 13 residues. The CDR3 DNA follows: TGTGCCAGCAGCTCCGACAGTTGGTACGGCTACACCTTC. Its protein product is CASSSDSWYGYTF.

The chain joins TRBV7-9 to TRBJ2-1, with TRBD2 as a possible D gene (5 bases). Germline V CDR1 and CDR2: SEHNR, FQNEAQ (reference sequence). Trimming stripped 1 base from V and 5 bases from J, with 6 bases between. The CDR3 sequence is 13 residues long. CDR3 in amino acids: CASSLGTHNEQFF. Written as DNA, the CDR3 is TGTGCCAGCAGCTTAGGGACTCACAATGAGCAGTTCTTC.

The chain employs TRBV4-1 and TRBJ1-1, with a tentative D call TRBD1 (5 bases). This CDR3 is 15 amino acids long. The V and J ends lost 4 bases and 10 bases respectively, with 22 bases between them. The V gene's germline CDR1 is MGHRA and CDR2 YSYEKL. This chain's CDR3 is CASSPPPDSKLSAFF. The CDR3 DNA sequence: TGCGCCAGCAGCCCTCCCCCAGACAGCAAGCTGTCAGCTTTCTTT.

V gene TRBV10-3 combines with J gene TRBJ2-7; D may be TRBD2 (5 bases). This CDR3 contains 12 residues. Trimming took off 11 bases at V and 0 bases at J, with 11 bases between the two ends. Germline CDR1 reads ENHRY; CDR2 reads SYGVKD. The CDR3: CASGLSSYEQYF. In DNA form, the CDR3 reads TGTGCCTCGGGATTAAGCTCCTACGAGCAGTACTTC.

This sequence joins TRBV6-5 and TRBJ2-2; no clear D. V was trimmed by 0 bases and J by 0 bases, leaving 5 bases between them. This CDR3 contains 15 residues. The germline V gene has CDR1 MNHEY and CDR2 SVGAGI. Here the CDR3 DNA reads TGTGCCAGCAGTTACTCCGCGACGAACACCGGGGAGCTGTTTTTT. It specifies CASSYSATNTGELFF.

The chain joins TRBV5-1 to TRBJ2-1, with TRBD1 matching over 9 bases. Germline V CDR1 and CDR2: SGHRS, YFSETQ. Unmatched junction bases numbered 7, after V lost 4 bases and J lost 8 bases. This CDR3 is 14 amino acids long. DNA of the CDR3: TGCGCCAGCAGCCCGGACAGGGGATGGTATGAGCAGTTCTTC. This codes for CASSPDRGWYEQFF.

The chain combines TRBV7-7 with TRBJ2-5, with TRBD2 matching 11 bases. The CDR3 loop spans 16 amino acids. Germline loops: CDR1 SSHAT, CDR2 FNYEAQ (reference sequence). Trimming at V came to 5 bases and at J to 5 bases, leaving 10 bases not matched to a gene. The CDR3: CASSRNLAGGRETQYF. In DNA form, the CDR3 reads TGTGCCAGCAGCAGGAACCTAGCGGGGGGTAGGGAGACCCAGTACTTC.

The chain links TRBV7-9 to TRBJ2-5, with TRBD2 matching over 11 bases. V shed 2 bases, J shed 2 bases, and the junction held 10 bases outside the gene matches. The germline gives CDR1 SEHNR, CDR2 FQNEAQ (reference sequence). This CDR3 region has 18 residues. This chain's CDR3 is CASSLLLAGVSPQETQYF. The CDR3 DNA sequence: TGTGCCAGCAGCTTATTACTAGCGGGAGTCTCCCCGCAAGAGACCCAGTACTTC.

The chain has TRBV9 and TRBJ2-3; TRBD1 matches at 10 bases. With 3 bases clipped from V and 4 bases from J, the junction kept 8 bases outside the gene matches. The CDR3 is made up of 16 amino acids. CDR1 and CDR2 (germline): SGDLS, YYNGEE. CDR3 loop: CASSAVLGQGADTQYF. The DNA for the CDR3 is TGTGCCAGCAGCGCAGTCTTAGGACAGGGGGCAGATACGCAGTATTTT.

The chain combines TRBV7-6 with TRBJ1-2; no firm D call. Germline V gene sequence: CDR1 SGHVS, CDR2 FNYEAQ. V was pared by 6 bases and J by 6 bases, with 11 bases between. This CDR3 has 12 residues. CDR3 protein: CASSSSGDGYTF. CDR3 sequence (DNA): TGTGCCAGCAGTTCATCCGGGGATGGCTACACCTTC.

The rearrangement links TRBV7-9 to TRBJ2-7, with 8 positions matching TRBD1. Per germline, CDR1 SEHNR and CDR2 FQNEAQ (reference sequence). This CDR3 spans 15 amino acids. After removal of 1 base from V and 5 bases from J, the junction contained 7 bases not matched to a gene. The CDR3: CASSLGTGTLHEQYF. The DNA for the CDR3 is TGTGCCAGCAGCTTAGGGACAGGGACCCTCCACGAGCAGTACTTC. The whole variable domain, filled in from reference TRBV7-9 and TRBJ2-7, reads DTGVSQNPRHKITKRGQNVTFRCDPISEHNRLYWYRQTLGQGPEFLTYFQNEAQLEKSRLLSDRFSAERPKGSFSTLEIQRTEQGDSAMYLCASSLGTGTLHEQYFGPGTRLTVT.

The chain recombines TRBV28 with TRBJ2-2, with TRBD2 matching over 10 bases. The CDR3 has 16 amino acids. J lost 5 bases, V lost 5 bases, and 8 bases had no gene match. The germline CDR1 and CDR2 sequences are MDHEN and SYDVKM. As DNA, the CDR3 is TGTGCCAGCAGTGGGGCGGCTAGCGGGAGAACCGGGGAGCTGTTTTTT. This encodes CASSGAASGRTGELFF. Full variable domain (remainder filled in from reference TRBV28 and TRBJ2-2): DVKVTQSSRYLVKRTGEKVFLECVQDMDHENMFWYRQDPGLGLRLIYFSYDVKMKEKGDIPEGYSVSREKKERFSLILESASTNQTSMYLCASSGAASGRTGELFFGEGSRLTVL.

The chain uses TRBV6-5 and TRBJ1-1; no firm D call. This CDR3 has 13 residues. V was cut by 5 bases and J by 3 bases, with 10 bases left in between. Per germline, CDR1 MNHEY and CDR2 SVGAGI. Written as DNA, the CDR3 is TGTGCCAGCAGTATCGACACACACACTGAAGCTTTCTTT. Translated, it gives CASSIDTHTEAFF.

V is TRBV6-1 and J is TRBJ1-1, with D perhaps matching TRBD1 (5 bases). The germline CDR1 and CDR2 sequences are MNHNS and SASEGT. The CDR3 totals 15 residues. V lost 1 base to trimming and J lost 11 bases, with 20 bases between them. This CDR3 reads CASSEGLEDISSAFF. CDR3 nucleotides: TGTGCCAGCAGTGAAGGGTTAGAGGACATATCTTCGGCTTTCTTT.

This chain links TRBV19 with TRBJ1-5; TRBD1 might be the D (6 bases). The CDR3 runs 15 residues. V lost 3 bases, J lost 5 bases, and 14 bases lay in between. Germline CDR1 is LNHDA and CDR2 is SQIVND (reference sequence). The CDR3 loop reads CASSIIMGADQPQHF. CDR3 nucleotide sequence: TGTGCCAGTAGTATTATCATGGGGGCCGATCAGCCCCAGCATTTT.

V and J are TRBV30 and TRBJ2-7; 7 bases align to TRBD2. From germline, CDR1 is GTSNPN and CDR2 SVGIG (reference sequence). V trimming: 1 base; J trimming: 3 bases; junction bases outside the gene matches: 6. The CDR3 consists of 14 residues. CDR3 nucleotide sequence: TGTGCCTGGAGTGGAGCGGGAACTCGCTACGAGCAGTACTTC. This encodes CAWSGAGTRYEQYF.